These 20 T cell receptor beta chains originate from one sample sequenced in a study of identical twins. TCRdb called the 5' RACE reads again in MiXCR, with one record for every CDR3 protein. The sample includes more than 600,000 distinct CDR3 sequences, roughly 18% of them seen just once. This sample was shared with a second study, whose subject was T cells expressing NK-cell markers.

The sequenced sample consisted of PBMCs. Receptors were obtained from a woman under 30 in good health.

This chain joins TRBV20-1 and TRBJ2-3, with TRBD2 matching 7 bases. V shed 7 bases and J 2 bases; nucleotides not matched to a gene: 15. Germline values: CDR1 DFQATT, CDR2 SNEGSKA (reference sequence). The CDR3 totals 16 residues. The CDR3 spells CSGKGVREPFTDTQYF. Here the CDR3 DNA reads TGCAGTGGGAAAGGCGTGCGGGAGCCGTTCACAGATACGCAGTATTTT.

The chain combines TRBV3-1 with TRBJ1-4; no reliable D call. V shed 0 bases and J shed 11 bases, with 13 bases lying between them. The germline V gene has CDR1 LGHDT and CDR2 YNNKEL (reference sequence). This CDR3 has 14 residues. The CDR3 DNA reads as TGTGCCAGCAGCCAAGATCCGACTGGTGCGAAACTGTTTTTT. This codes for CASSQDPTGAKLFF.

This clonotype was picked up one time. This rearrangement joins TRBV5-1 to TRBJ2-5, with D perhaps matching TRBD1 (7 bases). Germline V gene data show CDR1 as SGHRS and CDR2 as YFSETQ. This CDR3 spans 15 amino acids. The V and J ends lost 4 bases and 5 bases respectively, with 18 bases between them. The chain's CDR3 is CASSPGATGIETQYF. The CDR3 DNA sequence: TGCGCCAGCAGCCCGGGGGCGACAGGGATCGAGACCCAGTACTTC.

In its sample, this clonotype was seen a few times. This chain joins TRBV12-3 or TRBV12-4 and TRBJ2-4, with TRBD2 matching over 8 bases. The CDR3 has 15 amino acids. V lost 5 bases, J lost 0 bases, and 3 bases stayed unmatched. This chain's CDR3 is CASSPRGGAKNIQYF. The CDR3 region has the DNA TGTGCCAGCAGTCCCCGGGGGGGAGCCAAAAACATTCAGTACTTC.

This clonotype was found a few times. The genes are TRBV29-1 and TRBJ2-1; TRBD2 matches at 7 bases. The V and J ends lost 3 bases and 0 bases, in that order; junction bases with no gene match: 2. Per the germline V gene, CDR1 is SQVTM and CDR2 is ANQGSEA. CDR3 size: 14 residues. CDR3 coding DNA: TGCAGCGTTGACTGGGAGGGCTCCTACAATGAGCAGTTCTTC. This codes for CSVDWEGSYNEQFF.

Notes on this clonotype: A much larger clone differs by one base, so this may be a read error. The chain combines TRBV27 with TRBJ2-3; 8 bases are shared with TRBD2. From germline, CDR1 is MNHEY and CDR2 SMNVEV (reference sequence). The CDR3 runs 15 residues. CDR3 protein: CASSLYGGRTDTQNF. The CDR3 region has the DNA TGTGCCAGCAGTTTATACGGCGGGAGGACAGATACGCAGAATTTT.

This clonotype has a handful of counts. V usage is TRBV20-1 and J usage is TRBJ1-2; D unclear. The germline CDR1 and CDR2 sequences are DFQATT and SNEGSKA (reference sequence). The ends were cut back, 2 bases at V and 4 bases at J, with 5 bases in the middle. The CDR3 runs to 11 residues. CDR3 nucleotide sequence: TGCAGTGCTAGACTTAGCTATGGCTACACCTTC. It encodes CSARLSYGYTF.

This clonotype occurred a few times. CDR3 in amino acids: CASSPAWGGANSPLHF. The CDR3 DNA follows: TGTGCCAGCAGCCCTGCGTGGGGGGGGGCGAATTCACCCCTCCACTTT. The V call is TRBV7-2, the J call TRBJ1-6; a possible D gene is TRBD1 (6 bases). V shed 5 bases and J shed 7 bases, with 18 bases lying between them. The germline V gene has CDR1 SGHTA and CDR2 FQGNSA. The CDR3 is made up of 16 amino acids. The full variable domain, completed using reference TRBV7-2 and TRBJ1-6, is GAGVSQSPSNKVTEKGKDVELRCDPISGHTALYWYRQSLGQGLEFLIYFQGNSAPDKSGLPSDRFSAERTGGSVSTLTIQRTQQEDSAVYLCASSPAWGGANSPLHFGNGTRLTVT.

This clonotype occurred once. This sequence joins TRBV5-1 and TRBJ2-6; a possible D gene is TRBD2 (5 bases). V lost 0 bases to trimming and J lost 3 bases, with 10 bases between them. The V gene's germline CDR1 is SGHRS and CDR2 YFSETQ. The CDR3 extends over 16 amino acids. The CDR3 loop reads CASSLVPGVGANVLTF. The CDR3 DNA reads TGCGCCAGCAGCTTGGTTCCCGGGGTTGGGGCCAACGTCCTGACTTTC.

This clonotype was observed a few times. This chain uses TRBV6-1 with TRBJ1-6; D is possibly TRBD1 (5 bases). The germline V gene has CDR1 MNHNS and CDR2 SASEGT. Deletions cut 5 bases from V and 9 bases from J, with 17 bases between. This CDR3 is 15 amino acids long. The CDR3 spells CASSLLAVGGSPLHF. The CDR3 DNA follows: TGTGCCAGCAGTCTTTTAGCCGTGGGGGGTTCACCCCTCCACTTT.

The gene calls are TRBV5-1 and TRBJ1-6, with TRBD1 matching over 7 bases. Losses at the gene ends were 7 bases for V and 8 bases for J; bases not matched to a gene: 12. Germline loops: CDR1 SGHRS, CDR2 YFSETQ. This CDR3 has 15 amino acids. The CDR3 reads CASGTGEVQDSPLHF. CDR3 DNA sequence: TGCGCCAGCGGAACAGGGGAGGTCCAGGATTCACCCCTCCACTTT.

V gene TRBV7-6 combines with J gene TRBJ2-2, with TRBD1 identical over 8 bases. The CDR3 length is 18 residues. Unmatched junction bases numbered 17, after V lost 6 bases and J lost 5 bases. Germline V gene lookup returns CDR1 SGHVS and CDR2 FNYEAQ. CDR3 nucleotide sequence: TGTGCCAGCAGTCTGACTCCAGACAGGGGCCGGGGGACCGGGGAGCTGTTTTTT. This gives the protein CASSLTPDRGRGTGELFF.

This chain joins TRBV7-6 and TRBJ1-5; TRBD1 agrees at 9 bases. CDR1 is SGHVS and CDR2 is FNYEAQ in the germline V gene. This CDR3 is 15 amino acids long. Trimming took 1 base from V and 3 from J; bases not matched to a gene: 1. This CDR3 is CASSLGTGVNQPQHF. For the CDR3, the DNA is TGTGCCAGCAGCTTAGGGACAGGGGTCAATCAGCCCCAGCATTTT. Using reference TRBV7-6 and TRBJ1-5 for the parts outside the CDR3, the full variable domain is GAGVSQSPRYKVTKRGQDVALRCDPISGHVSLYWYRQALGQGPEFLTYFNYEAQQDKSGLPNDRFSAERPEGSISTLTIQRTEQRDSAMYRCASSLGTGVNQPQHFGDGTRLSIL.

This clonotype was detected only a few times. The chain recombines TRBV12-3 or TRBV12-4 with TRBJ1-6, with 7 bases fitting TRBD1. Losses at the gene ends were 6 bases for V and 8 bases for J; bases not matched to a gene: 13. CDR3 length: 16 amino acids. The CDR3 DNA follows: TGTGCCAGCAGGAAGACAGGGTTGGGTAGAGATTCACCCCTCCACTTT. Protein: CASRKTGLGRDSPLHF.

This clonotype turned up a few times. The V gene is TRBV27, the J gene TRBJ1-1; D uncertain. The CDR3 has 14 amino acids. The ends were cut back, 5 bases at V and 11 bases at J, with 21 bases in the middle. Looked up from germline, CDR1 is MNHEY and CDR2 is SMNVEV (reference sequence). Written as DNA, the CDR3 is TGTGCCAGCAGTCCACTAGGACCCCCTGCGTCCGCTTTCTTT. Residues: CASSPLGPPASAFF.

The chain links TRBV6-2 or TRBV6-3 to TRBJ2-2, with TRBD1 identical over 9 bases. With V trimmed by 11 bases and J by 4 bases, 20 bases remained unmatched. CDR1 is MNHEY and CDR2 is SVGEGT in the germline V gene. The CDR3 extends over 18 amino acids. The CDR3 DNA is TGTGCCGCCCGATCCCTCCTTAGGGACAGGGAGGCCACCGGGGAGCTGTTTTTT. Its translation is CAARSLLRDREATGELFF.

This CDR3 is CASSLRDATHISPSEQYF. The DNA for the CDR3 is TGTGCCAGCAGCTTACGCGACGCTACGCATATTTCTCCCTCAGAGCAGTACTTC. The chain combines TRBV7-2 with TRBJ2-7; no clear D. Germline V lookup: CDR1 SGHTA, CDR2 FQGNSA. V lost 2 bases and J 7 bases, leaving 27 bases between the germline ends. This CDR3 has 18 amino acids.

A few counts support this clonotype. V gene TRBV5-1 combines with J gene TRBJ2-3; 11 bases are a match to TRBD2. The CDR3 has 15 amino acids. The germline V gene has CDR1 SGHRS and CDR2 YFSETQ. With 4 bases clipped from V and 2 bases from J, the junction kept 3 bases outside the gene matches. The CDR3 DNA reads as TGCGCCAGCAGCGGGGGACTAGCGGACACAGATACGCAGTATTTT. It yields the protein CASSGGLADTDTQYF.

This clonotype was counted between two and nine times. V usage is TRBV9 and J usage is TRBJ2-3; 7 bases fit TRBD2. V shed 3 bases and J 1 base; nucleotides not matched to a gene: 5. The length of the CDR3 is 15 residues. Germline V gene data show CDR1 as SGDLS and CDR2 as YYNGEE. In nucleotides, the CDR3 is TGTGCCAGCAGCGCTCTAAGCGGGGGCACAGATACGCAGTATTTT. As protein: CASSALSGGTDTQYF.

This clonotype was seen only a few times. The gene calls are TRBV18 and TRBJ1-3; D call uncertain. Looked up from germline, CDR1 is KGHSH and CDR2 is LQKENI. The V and J ends lost 2 bases and 0 bases respectively, with 8 bases between them. The CDR3 sequence is 15 residues long. The DNA of the CDR3 is TGTGCCAGCTCACCAGGCCTTCTCTCTGGAAACACCATATATTTT. Its translation: CASSPGLLSGNTIYF.